These 7 T cell receptor beta chains were all obtained from the same sample, sequenced in a study of OX40 agonist ivuxolimab in advanced cancers. Libraries were prepared by immunoSEQ multiplex PCR; TCRdb keeps only in-frame clonotypes and omits some of them. This table holds about 88,000 clones, 75% to 90% found once. The sample was CD4+ or CD8+ T cells sorted from blood, taken in a trial of the OX40 agonist ivuxolimab. These TCRs come from an adult with an advanced solid tumor such as melanoma, head and neck, liver or kidney cancer.

CDR3 nucleotide sequence: TGTGCCAGCACCAACAAGGGGGTTAGATATGGCTACACCTTC. Protein: CASTNKGVRYGYTF. The gene calls are TRBV5-6 and TRBJ1-2, with D perhaps TRBD1 (6 bases). This CDR3 is 14 amino acids long. Looked up from germline, CDR1 is SGHDT and CDR2 is YYEEEE. Trimming shortened V by 6 bases and J by 5 bases, and 17 bases separated the two germline ends.

The V gene is TRBV19, the J gene TRBJ2-2, with D possibly TRBD1 on 5 matching bases. V lost 9 bases, J lost 4 bases, and 18 bases lay in between. Germline CDR1 and CDR2: LNHDA and SQIVND (reference sequence). The CDR3 is 15 amino acids. The CDR3 nucleotides are TGTGCCAGCGGTCGGGCAGGGCTGGGCACCGGGGAGCTGTTTTTT. This translates into CASGRAGLGTGELFF.

This chain links TRBV6-1 with TRBJ1-2; D is undetermined. Germline V gene sequence: CDR1 MNHNS, CDR2 SASEGT. The CDR3 runs to 13 residues. Trimming cost V 4 bases and J 5 bases, with 11 bases left between them. The CDR3 sequence: CASSVEGSYGYTF. The CDR3 bases are TGTGCCAGCAGTGTGGAGGGTAGTTATGGCTACACCTTC.

The V gene is TRBV2, the J gene TRBJ1-2, with D possibly TRBD1 on 5 matching bases. Germline V gene sequence: CDR1 SNHLY, CDR2 FYNNEI. The ends were cut back, 6 bases at V and 8 bases at J, with 7 bases in the middle. This CDR3 has 10 residues. The CDR3 is CASRWGGYTF. In DNA form, the CDR3 reads TGTGCCAGCAGATGGGGGGGCTACACCTTC.

The rearrangement uses TRBV4-1 and TRBJ2-1, with 9 positions matching TRBD1. CDR1 and CDR2 from the germline V gene are MGHRA and YSYEKL. Trimming removed 0 bases from V and 4 bases from J; junction bases left unmatched: 4. The CDR3 runs 16 residues. The CDR3 region is CASSQDPGTGYNEQFF. The CDR3 bases are TGCGCCAGCAGCCAAGACCCCGGGACAGGGTACAATGAGCAGTTCTTC.

The chain employs TRBV6-1 and TRBJ1-5, with a tentative D call TRBD1 (5 bases). The CDR3 length is 15 residues. Trimming shortened V by 1 base and J by 1 base, and 8 bases separated the two germline ends. Germline CDR1 reads MNHNS; CDR2 reads SASEGT. The CDR3 protein is CASSEGWGSNQPQHF. The CDR3 bases are TGTGCCAGCAGTGAAGGGTGGGGGAGCAATCAGCCCCAGCATTTT.

This clone has just one count. The chain is built from TRBV10-3 and TRBJ1-2; no reliable D call. The CDR3 sequence is 12 residues long. CDR1 and CDR2 from the germline V gene are ENHRY and SYGVKD. V was trimmed by 8 bases and J by 7 bases, leaving 14 bases between them. DNA of the CDR3: TGTGCCATCGGTAAAGGCCTTGGTGGCTACACCTTC. This gives the protein CAIGKGLGGYTF.